Reported below is one TCR beta chain. CDR1 SGDLS and CDR2 YYNGEE come from the germline V gene. The CDR3 is made up of 15 amino acids. V dropped 0 bases and J dropped 0 bases, with 9 bases sitting between them. Which cohort a participant joined came from the clinical history participants gave. Two negative PCRs, clearance, or symptom resolution characterized the recovered Cohort 3 donors. The sample belongs to a study of blood T cell repertoires in COVID-19. The overall study: Acute and convalescent COVID-19 samples came from the United States, Italy and Spain.

As processed by the authors: Amplified reference gene primers provided the basis for estimating nucleated cell counts. Sequencing was performed with immunoSEQ multiplex PCR; in TCRdb, only in-frame clones are kept and a portion is missing. V and J calls and clone size follow that table, whereas D and trimming were derived from the DNA. The sample gives some 250,000 clones, approximately 82% of which show up once; 15% is in the top ten. This TCR came from a man aged 35 to 55 who had recovered from COVID-19. Sequencing input: PBMCs or T cells enriched from blood (not recorded which). The J gene is TRBJ1-2, the V gene TRBV9; D remains ambiguous. The DNA of the CDR3 is TGTGCCAGCAGCGTAGGGGCAGCCTCTAACTATGGCTACACCTTC. This translates into CASSVGAASNYGYTF.